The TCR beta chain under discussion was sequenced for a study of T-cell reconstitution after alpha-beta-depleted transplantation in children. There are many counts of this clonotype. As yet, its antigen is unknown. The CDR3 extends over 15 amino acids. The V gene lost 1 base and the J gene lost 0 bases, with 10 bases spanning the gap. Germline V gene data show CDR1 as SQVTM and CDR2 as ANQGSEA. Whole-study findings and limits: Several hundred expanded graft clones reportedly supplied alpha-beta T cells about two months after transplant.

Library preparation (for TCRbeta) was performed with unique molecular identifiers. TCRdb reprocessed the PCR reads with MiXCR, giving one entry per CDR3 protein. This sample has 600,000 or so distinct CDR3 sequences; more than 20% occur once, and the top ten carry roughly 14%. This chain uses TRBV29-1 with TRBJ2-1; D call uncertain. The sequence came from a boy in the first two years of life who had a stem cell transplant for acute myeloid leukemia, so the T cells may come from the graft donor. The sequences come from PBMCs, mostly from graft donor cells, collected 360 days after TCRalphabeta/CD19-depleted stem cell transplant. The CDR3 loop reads CSVEVGAYSYNEQFF. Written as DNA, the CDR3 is TGCAGCGTTGAAGTAGGCGCCTACTCCTACAATGAGCAGTTCTTC.